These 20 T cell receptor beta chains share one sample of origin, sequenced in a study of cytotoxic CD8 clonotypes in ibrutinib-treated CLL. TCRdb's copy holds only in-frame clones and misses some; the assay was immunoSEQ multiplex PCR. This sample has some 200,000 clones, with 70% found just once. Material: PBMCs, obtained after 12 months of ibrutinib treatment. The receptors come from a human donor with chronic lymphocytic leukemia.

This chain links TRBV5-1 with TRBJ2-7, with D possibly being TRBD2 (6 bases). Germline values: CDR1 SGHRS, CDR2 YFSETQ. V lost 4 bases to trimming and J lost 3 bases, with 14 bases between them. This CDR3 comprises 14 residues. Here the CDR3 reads CASSPLSGDYEQYF. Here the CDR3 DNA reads TGCGCCAGCAGCCCCCTTAGCGGTGACTACGAGCAGTACTTC.

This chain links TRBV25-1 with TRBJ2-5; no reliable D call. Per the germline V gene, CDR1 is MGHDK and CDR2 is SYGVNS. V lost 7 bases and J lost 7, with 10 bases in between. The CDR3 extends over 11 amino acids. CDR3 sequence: CASTDSGTQYF. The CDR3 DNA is TGTGCCAGCACCGACTCGGGGACCCAGTACTTC.

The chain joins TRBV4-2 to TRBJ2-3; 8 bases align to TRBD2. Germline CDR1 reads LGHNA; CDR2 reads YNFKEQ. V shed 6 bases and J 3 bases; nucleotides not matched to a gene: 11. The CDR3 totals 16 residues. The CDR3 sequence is CASRLMAGGSTDTQYF. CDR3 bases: TGTGCCAGCAGACTCATGGCGGGAGGATCAACAGATACGCAGTATTTT.

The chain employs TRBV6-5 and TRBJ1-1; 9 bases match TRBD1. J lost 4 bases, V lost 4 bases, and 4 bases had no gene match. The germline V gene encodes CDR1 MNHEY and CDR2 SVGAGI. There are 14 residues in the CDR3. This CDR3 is CASSSEDRGTEAFF. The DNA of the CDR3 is TGTGCCAGCAGTTCCGAGGACAGGGGCACTGAAGCTTTCTTT.

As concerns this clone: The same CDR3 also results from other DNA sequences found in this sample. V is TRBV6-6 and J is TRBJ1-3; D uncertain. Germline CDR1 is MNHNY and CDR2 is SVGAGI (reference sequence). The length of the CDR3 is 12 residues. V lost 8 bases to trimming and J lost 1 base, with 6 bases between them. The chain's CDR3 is CASLDSGNTIYF. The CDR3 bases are TGTGCCAGCTTAGATTCTGGAAACACCATATATTTT.

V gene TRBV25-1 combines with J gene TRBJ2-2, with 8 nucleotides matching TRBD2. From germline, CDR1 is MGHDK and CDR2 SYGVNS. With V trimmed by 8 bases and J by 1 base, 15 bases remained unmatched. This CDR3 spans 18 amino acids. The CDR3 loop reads CASGGSTRSGRNTGELFF. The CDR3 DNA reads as TGTGCCAGCGGAGGAAGCACTCGGAGCGGGAGGAACACCGGGGAGCTGTTTTTT.

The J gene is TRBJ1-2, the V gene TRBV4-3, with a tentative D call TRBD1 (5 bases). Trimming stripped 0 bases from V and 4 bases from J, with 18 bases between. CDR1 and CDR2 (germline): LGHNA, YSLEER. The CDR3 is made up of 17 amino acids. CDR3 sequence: CASSQDRFYGAVYGYTF. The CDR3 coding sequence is TGCGCCAGCAGCCAAGATAGGTTTTACGGGGCGGTCTATGGCTACACCTTC.

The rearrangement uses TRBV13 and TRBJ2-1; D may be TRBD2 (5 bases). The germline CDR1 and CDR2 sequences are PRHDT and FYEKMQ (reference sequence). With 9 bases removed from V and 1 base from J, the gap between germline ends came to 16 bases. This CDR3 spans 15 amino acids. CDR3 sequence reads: CASRVGAGSYNEQFF. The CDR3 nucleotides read TGTGCCAGTAGAGTGGGAGCCGGGTCCTACAATGAGCAGTTCTTC.

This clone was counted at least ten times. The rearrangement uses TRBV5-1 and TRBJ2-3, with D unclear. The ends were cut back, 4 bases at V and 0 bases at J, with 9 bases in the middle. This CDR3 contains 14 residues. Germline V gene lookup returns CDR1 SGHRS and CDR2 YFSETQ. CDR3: CASSKNPSTDTQYF. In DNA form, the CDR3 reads TGCGCCAGCAGCAAGAACCCCAGCACAGATACGCAGTATTTT.

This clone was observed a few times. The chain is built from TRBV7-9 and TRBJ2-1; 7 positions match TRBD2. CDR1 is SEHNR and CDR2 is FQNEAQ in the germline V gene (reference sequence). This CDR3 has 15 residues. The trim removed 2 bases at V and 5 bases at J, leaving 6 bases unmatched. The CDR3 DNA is TGTGCCAGCAGCTTATCTGGACTAGTCCACAATGAGCAGTTCTTC. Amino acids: CASSLSGLVHNEQFF.

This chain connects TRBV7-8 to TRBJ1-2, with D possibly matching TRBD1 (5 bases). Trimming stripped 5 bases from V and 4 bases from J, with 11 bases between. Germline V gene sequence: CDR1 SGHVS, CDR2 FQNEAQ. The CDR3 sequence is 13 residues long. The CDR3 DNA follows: TGTGCCAGCAGCATCAATCAGGGCTATGGCTACACCTTC. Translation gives CASSINQGYGYTF.

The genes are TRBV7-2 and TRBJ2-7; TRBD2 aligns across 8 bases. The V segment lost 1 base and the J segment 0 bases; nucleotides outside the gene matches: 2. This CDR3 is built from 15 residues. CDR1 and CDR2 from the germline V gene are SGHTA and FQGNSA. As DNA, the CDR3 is TGTGCCAGCAGCTTAGGAGCGGGGGACTCCTACGAGCAGTACTTC. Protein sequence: CASSLGAGDSYEQYF.

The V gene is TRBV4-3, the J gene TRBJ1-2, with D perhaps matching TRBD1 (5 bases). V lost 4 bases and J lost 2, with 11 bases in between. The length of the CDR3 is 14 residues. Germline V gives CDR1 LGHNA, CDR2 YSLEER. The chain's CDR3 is CASSPGDGNYGYTF. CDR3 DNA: TGCGCCAGCAGCCCGGGGGACGGGAACTATGGCTACACCTTC.

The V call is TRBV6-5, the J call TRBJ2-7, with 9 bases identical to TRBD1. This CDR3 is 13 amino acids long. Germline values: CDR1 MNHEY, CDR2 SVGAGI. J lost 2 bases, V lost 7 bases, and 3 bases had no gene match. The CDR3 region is CASKDRGTYEQYF. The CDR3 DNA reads TGTGCCAGCAAAGACAGGGGGACCTACGAGCAGTACTTC.

The CDR3 protein is CASSPGAGNNEKLFF. CDR3 coding DNA: TGCGCCAGCAGCCCCGGGGCAGGGAACAATGAAAAACTGTTTTTT. The rearrangement uses TRBV4-1 and TRBJ1-4; possible D gene TRBD1, 5 bases. Germline loops: CDR1 MGHRA, CDR2 YSYEKL. Trimming stripped 4 bases from V and 5 bases from J, with 14 bases between. The length of the CDR3 is 15 residues.

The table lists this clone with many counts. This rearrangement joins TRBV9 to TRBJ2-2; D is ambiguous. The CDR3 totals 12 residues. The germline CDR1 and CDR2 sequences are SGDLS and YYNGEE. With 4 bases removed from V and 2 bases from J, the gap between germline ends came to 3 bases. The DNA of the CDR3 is TGTGCCAGCAGCCATAACACCGGGGAGCTGTTTTTT. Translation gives CASSHNTGELFF.

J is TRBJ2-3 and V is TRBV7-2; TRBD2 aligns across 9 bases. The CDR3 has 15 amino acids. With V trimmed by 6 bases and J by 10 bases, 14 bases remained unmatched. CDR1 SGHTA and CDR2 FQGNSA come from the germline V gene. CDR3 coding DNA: TGTGCCAGCAGGCCCGAGTTAGCGGGAGAGGGAGCGCAGTATTTT. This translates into CASRPELAGEGAQYF.

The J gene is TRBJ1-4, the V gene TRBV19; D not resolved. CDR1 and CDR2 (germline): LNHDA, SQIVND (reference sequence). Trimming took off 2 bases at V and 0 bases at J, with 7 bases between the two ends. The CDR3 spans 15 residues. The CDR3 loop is CASSIHSATNEKLFF. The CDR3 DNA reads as TGTGCCAGTAGTATACATTCTGCAACTAATGAAAAACTGTTTTTT.

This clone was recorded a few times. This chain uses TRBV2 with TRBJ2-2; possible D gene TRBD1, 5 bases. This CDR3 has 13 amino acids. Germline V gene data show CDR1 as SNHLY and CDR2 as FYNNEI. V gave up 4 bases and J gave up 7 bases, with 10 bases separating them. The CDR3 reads CASSVQVGGELFF. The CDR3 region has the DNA TGTGCCAGCAGTGTACAGGTCGGCGGGGAGCTGTTTTTT.

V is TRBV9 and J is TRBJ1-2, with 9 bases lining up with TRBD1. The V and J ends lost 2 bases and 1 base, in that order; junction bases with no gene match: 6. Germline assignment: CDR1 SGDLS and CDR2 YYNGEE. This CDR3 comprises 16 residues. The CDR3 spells CASSVRDRAYNYGYTF. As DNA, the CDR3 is TGTGCCAGCAGCGTGAGGGACAGGGCGTATAACTATGGCTACACCTTC.